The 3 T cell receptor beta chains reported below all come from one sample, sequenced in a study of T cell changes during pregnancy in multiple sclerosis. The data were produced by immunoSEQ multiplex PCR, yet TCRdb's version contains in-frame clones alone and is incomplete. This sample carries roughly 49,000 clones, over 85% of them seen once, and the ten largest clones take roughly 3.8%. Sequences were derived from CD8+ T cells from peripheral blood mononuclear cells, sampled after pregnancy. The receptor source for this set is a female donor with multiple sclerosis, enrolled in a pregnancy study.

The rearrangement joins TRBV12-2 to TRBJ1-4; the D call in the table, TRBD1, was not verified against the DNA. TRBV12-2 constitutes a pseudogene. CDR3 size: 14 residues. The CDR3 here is CASLTNITNEKLFF. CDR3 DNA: TGTGCAAGTCTTACGAACATAACTAATGAAAAACTGTTTTTT.

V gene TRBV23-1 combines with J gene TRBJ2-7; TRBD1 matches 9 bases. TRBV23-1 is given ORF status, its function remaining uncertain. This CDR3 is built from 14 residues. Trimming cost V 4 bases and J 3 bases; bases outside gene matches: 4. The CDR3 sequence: CASSPRGQGYEQYF. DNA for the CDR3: TGCGCCAGCAGTCCCAGGGGACAGGGCTACGAGCAGTACTTC.

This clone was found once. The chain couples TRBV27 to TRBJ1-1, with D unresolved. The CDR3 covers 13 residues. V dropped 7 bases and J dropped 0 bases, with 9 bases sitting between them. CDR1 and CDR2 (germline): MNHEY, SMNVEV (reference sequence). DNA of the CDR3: TGTGCCAGCACCCCCGGGGTGAACACTGAAGCTTTCTTT. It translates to CASTPGVNTEAFF.